This T cell receptor beta chain was observed in a study of T cells after posttransplantation cyclophosphamide. Study-level findings and limits: Tissue-infiltrating T cells from skin or gut overlapped little with blood T cells. Donor-recipient repertoire similarity was low at 1-2 months, rising over year one. After PTCy, TRB diversity resembled that of CNI/methotrexate controls.

Profiled with immunoSEQ multiplex PCR; TCRdb holds only in-frame clones, not every one. The data hold 11,000 to 15,000 clones, with 65% to 85% observed a single time. This clone was observed a handful of times. Its antigen is still unknown. This related bone marrow graft donor gave peripheral blood on the day of marrow donation. The CDR3 sequence is 16 residues long. V lost 1 base to trimming and J lost 10 bases, with 19 bases between them. Germline V gives CDR1 SNHLY, CDR2 FYNNEI. The sample was memory CD4+ T cells sorted from PBMCs. V and J are TRBV2 and TRBJ1-4; no reliable D call. The sequence derives from a man aged 45 to 65. The CDR3 protein is CASSEVGAGSGGKLFF. CDR3 in DNA: TGTGCCAGCAGTGAAGTTGGAGCTGGCTCGGGAGGAAAACTGTTTTTT.